The rows below give T cell receptor beta chains drawn from one sample of a study of CD8 T cells in Susac syndrome. One entry per CDR3 protein, called by TCRdb with MiXCR from the immunoSEQ multiplex PCR reads. The sample contains a few hundred thousand distinct CDR3 sequences, approximately 85% of which appear only once. Sample: CD8+ T cells from PBMCs. The receptors come from a human donor with multiple sclerosis. CDR3s include the opening cysteine and the closing phenylalanine or tryptophan. D genes are given only for firm matches. Expanded clones are given a class, and other clones once, few, many or no size at all.

V	D	size	J	CDR3	DNA
TRBV3-1	NA	NA	TRBJ2-7	CASSLTPHYEQYF	TGTGCCAGCAGCCTTACCCCTCACTACGAGCAGTACTTC
TRBV14	NA	NA	TRBJ2-7	CASSQAHEQYF	TGTGCCAGCAGCCAAGCCCACGAGCAGTACTTC
TRBV2	NA	NA	TRBJ2-1	CASIGGLNEQFF	TGTGCCAGCATAGGAGGCTTGAATGAGCAGTTCTTC
TRBV6-6	TRBD2	NA	TRBJ2-1	CASSYSSGGRDNEQFF	TGTGCCAGCAGTTACTCCTCGGGCGGGAGGGACAATGAGCAGTTCTTC
TRBV11-2	TRBD1	NA	TRBJ2-3	CASRPLTGLTDTQYF	TGTGCCAGCAGACCCCTGACAGGGCTCACAGATACGCAGTATTTT
TRBV30	NA	NA	TRBJ1-2	CAWFRWGAYGYTF	TGTGCCTGGTTTCGATGGGGTGCGTATGGCTACACCTTC
TRBV20-1	TRBD1	NA	TRBJ2-7	CSARDRQGAWYEQYF	TGCAGTGCTAGAGATCGGCAGGGGGCCTGGTACGAGCAGTACTTC
TRBV11-2	TRBD2	NA	TRBJ2-2	CASSFWRTSGREPNTGELFF	TGTGCCAGCAGCTTCTGGAGGACTAGCGGGAGGGAACCGAACACCGGGGAGCTGTTTTTT
TRBV28	TRBD2	NA	TRBJ2-3	CASSQFFGEGLEAGKDTQYF	TGTGCCAGCAGCCAGTTTTTTGGGGAGGGCCTAGAGGCAGGTAAAGATACGCAGTATTTT
TRBV28	NA	NA	TRBJ1-1	CASSLSSTGGTEAFF	TGTGCCAGCAGTTTGAGTTCTACCGGGGGCACTGAAGCTTTCTTT
TRBV19	NA	NA	TRBJ1-2	CASQRSGQYSYGYTF	TGTGCCAGTCAGAGATCAGGACAGTATAGCTATGGCTACACCTTC
TRBV4-2	NA	NA	TRBJ2-7	CASSHSTSREQYF	TGTGCCAGCAGCCACTCGACTAGTCGGGAGCAGTACTTC
TRBV20-1	TRBD2	once	TRBJ2-3	CSARGWSGRRERVYTDTQYF	TGCAGTGCTAGAGGCTGGTCCGGGCGGCGGGAGCGAGTTTATACAGATACGCAGTATTTT
TRBV4-1	NA	NA	TRBJ1-5	CASSQEGGAVSNQPQHF	TGCGCCAGCAGCCAAGAAGGCGGGGCGGTAAGCAATCAGCCCCAGCATTTT
TRBV15	NA	NA	TRBJ1-2	CATSRDWSRDSNYGYTF	TGTGCCACCAGCAGAGATTGGTCTCGGGATTCTAACTATGGCTACACCTTC
TRBV3-1	NA	NA	TRBJ1-2	CASSQDPTWGYTF	TGTGCCAGCAGCCAAGATCCCACATGGGGCTACACCTTC
TRBV5-6	TRBD2	once	TRBJ2-7	CASSSLAGEQEQYF	TGTGCCAGCAGCTCACTAGCGGGAGAGCAAGAGCAGTACTTC
TRBV7-9	NA	NA	TRBJ2-1	CASSSGPTYEQFF	TGTGCCAGCAGCTCGGGACCTACCTATGAGCAGTTCTTC
TRBV28	TRBD1	NA	TRBJ1-2	CASSYIGQAETVYGYTF	TGTGCCAGCAGTTACATTGGACAGGCGGAGACCGTCTATGGCTACACCTTC
TRBV7-3	NA	once	TRBJ2-5	CASSPYPGGMETQYF	TGTGCCAGCAGCCCTTACCCGGGGGGCATGGAGACCCAGTACTTC
TRBV5-6	NA	NA	TRBJ2-3	CASSLELRIADTQYF	TGTGCCAGCAGCTTGGAACTCCGTATAGCAGATACGCAGTATTTT
TRBV5-6	TRBD1	NA	TRBJ1-1	CASSLTGGEAFF	TGTGCCAGCAGCTTGACAGGGGGTGAAGCTTTCTTT
TRBV28	NA	NA	TRBJ2-1	CATYSFQALREQFF	TGTGCCACCTACAGTTTCCAGGCGTTGCGGGAGCAGTTCTTC
TRBV25-1	NA	NA	TRBJ2-1	CASSDSVYNEQFF	TGTGCCAGCAGTGACAGTGTTTACAATGAGCAGTTCTTC
TRBV7-4	TRBD2	NA	TRBJ2-1	CASSLLHPTSGSSYNEQFF	TGTGCCAGCAGCCTCCTACACCCGACTAGCGGGAGCTCCTACAATGAGCAGTTCTTC
TRBV7-9	TRBD1	NA	TRBJ1-6	CASSPLQGANSPLHF	TGTGCCAGCAGCCCTCTACAGGGGGCGAATTCACCCCTCCACTTT
TRBV6-1	NA	few	TRBJ2-7	CASSNGPYEQYF	TGTGCCAGCAGCAACGGCCCATACGAGCAGTACTTC
TRBV24-1	NA	once	TRBJ1-3	CATSDLESGYFAGNTIYF	TGTGCCACCAGTGATTTGGAATCCGGTTATTTTGCTGGAAACACCATATATTTT
TRBV19	NA	NA	TRBJ1-5	CASSIEGGYSNQPQHF	TGTGCCAGTAGTATAGAAGGAGGGTATAGCAATCAGCCCCAGCATTTT
TRBV7-9	TRBD2	once	TRBJ2-5	CASTGGSEKKTQYF	TGTGCCAGCACCGGCGGGAGTGAAAAAAAGACCCAGTACTTC
TRBV20-1	TRBD1	NA	TRBJ1-5	CSARGTGGRQPQHF	TGCAGTGCTAGGGGAACAGGGGGCCGTCAGCCCCAGCATTTT
TRBV20-1	NA	NA	TRBJ2-7	CSASLPGGNSGSELSSYEQYF	TGCAGTGCTAGTCTTCCCGGGGGCAATAGCGGGTCAGAGCTTAGCTCCTACGAGCAGTACTTC
TRBV28	NA	once	TRBJ2-7	CASSFRMSAEQYF	TGTGCCAGCAGTTTCAGGATGAGCGCCGAGCAGTACTTC
TRBV11-2	TRBD1	NA	TRBJ2-1	CVSSAPGTGIREQFF	TGTGTCAGCAGCGCTCCCGGGACAGGGATTCGGGAGCAGTTCTTC
TRBV18	TRBD1	NA	TRBJ2-7	CASSGTVYEQYF	TGTGCCAGCTCCGGGACAGTCTACGAGCAGTACTTC
TRBV5-5	TRBD2	NA	TRBJ2-3	CASRPGLAGTDTQYF	TGTGCCAGCAGACCGGGACTAGCGGGCACAGATACGCAGTATTTT
TRBV11-2	NA	NA	TRBJ2-3	CASSLEPSWASTDTQYF	TGTGCCAGCAGCTTAGAGCCCTCGTGGGCTAGCACAGATACGCAGTATTTT
TRBV11-2	NA	NA	TRBJ2-7	CASSLDGQFYEQYF	TGTGCCAGCAGCTTAGATGGGCAGTTCTACGAGCAGTACTTC
TRBV10-3	TRBD2	NA	TRBJ2-1	CAISEAGGSSYNEQFF	TGTGCCATCAGTGAGGCGGGGGGGAGCTCCTACAATGAGCAGTTCTTC
TRBV4-1	NA	NA	TRBJ1-4	CASSLVAATNEKLFF	TGCGCCAGCAGCCTTGTTGCCGCAACTAATGAAAAACTGTTTTTT
TRBV29-1	NA	once	TRBJ2-7	CSVTSSYEQYF	TGCAGCGTTACCTCCTCCTACGAGCAGTACTTC
TRBV28	NA	few	TRBJ1-1	CASSPIRALVEAFF	TGTGCCAGCAGCCCCATAAGGGCTTTGGTTGAAGCTTTCTTT
TRBV5-5	TRBD2	NA	TRBJ2-7	CASSLAGGVTYEQYF	TGTGCCAGCAGCCTCGCTGGGGGGGTAACCTACGAGCAGTACTTC
TRBV7-2	NA	NA	TRBJ2-7	CASSPQGYYEQYF	TGTGCCAGCAGCCCACAGGGATACTACGAGCAGTACTTC
TRBV27	TRBD1	NA	TRBJ1-1	CASSWTGWNTEAFF	TGTGCCAGCAGTTGGACAGGGTGGAACACTGAAGCTTTCTTT
TRBV3-1	TRBD2	NA	TRBJ2-7	CATSLAGGPHEQYF	TGTGCCACGTCACTGGCGGGAGGGCCCCACGAGCAGTACTTC
TRBV28	TRBD1	NA	TRBJ1-6	CASSLPGTGTHF	TGTGCCAGCAGTTTGCCCGGGACAGGTACCCACTTT
TRBV9	TRBD2	NA	TRBJ2-1	CASSVVGTGLAGVDNEQFF	TGTGCCAGCAGCGTAGTGGGGACGGGACTAGCGGGAGTAGACAATGAGCAGTTCTTC
TRBV27	NA	NA	TRBJ1-1	CASSLSGYLNTEAFF	TGTGCCAGCAGTTTATCTGGGTATTTGAACACTGAAGCTTTCTTT